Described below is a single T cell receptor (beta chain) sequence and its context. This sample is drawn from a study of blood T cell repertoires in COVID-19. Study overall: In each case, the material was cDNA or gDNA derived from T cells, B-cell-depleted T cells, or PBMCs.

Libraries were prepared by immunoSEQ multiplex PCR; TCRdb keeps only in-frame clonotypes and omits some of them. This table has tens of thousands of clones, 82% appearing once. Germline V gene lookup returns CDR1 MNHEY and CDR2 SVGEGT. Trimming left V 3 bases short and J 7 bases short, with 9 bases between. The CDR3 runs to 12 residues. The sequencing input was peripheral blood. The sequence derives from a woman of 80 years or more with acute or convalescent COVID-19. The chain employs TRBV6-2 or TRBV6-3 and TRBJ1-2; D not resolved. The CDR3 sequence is CASSYDGFGYTF. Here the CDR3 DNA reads TGTGCCAGCAGTTATGACGGGTTTGGCTACACCTTC.